This T cell receptor beta chain was profiled in a study of CD8 T cells in ankylosing spondylitis. Study-level findings and limits: Reactive arthritis synovial fluid and blood were previously reported to contain some motif variants. Those disease-linked clones were CD8+; they were also relatively rare in peripheral blood. Reportedly, disease-linked clones are significantly enriched in ankylosing spondylitis patients' matched synovial fluid. A motif of 8 or 9 highly homologous TCR beta variants was seen as apparently characteristic of ankylosing spondylitis blood.

TCR beta libraries were made by quantitative 5'-RACE with molecular barcodes. TCRdb passed the 5' RACE reads through MiXCR, listing each CDR3 protein once. Of approximately 540,000 distinct CDR3 sequences detected, approximately 12% appear once; the ten largest clones hold about 6.8%. Regarding this clonotype: Its matching antigen is unknown.

The J segment lost 9 bases and the V segment lost 9 bases, leaving 14 bases of the junction unmatched. This CDR3 has 14 amino acids. Germline V CDR1 and CDR2: LNHDA, SQIVND (reference sequence). Sequenced material: blood, either unsorted or a sorted T cell fraction (not recorded which). The receptor was derived from a male donor with ankylosing spondylitis. The rearrangement joins TRBV19 to TRBJ1-5; 7 nucleotides align to TRBD1. Here the CDR3 reads CASQGGWDQTPQHF. CDR3 DNA: TGTGCCAGCCAAGGGGGCTGGGATCAAACGCCCCAGCATTTT.